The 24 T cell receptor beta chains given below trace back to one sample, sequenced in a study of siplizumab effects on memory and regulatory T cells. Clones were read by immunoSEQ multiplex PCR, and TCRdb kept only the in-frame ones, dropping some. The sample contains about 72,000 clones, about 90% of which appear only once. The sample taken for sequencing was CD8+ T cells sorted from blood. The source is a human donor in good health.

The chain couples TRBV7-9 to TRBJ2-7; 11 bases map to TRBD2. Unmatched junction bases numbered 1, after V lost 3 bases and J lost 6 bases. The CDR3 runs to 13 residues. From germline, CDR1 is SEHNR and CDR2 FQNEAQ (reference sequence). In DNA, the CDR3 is TGTGCCAGCAGCTTGACTAGCGGGGTCGAGCAGTACTTC. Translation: CASSLTSGVEQYF.

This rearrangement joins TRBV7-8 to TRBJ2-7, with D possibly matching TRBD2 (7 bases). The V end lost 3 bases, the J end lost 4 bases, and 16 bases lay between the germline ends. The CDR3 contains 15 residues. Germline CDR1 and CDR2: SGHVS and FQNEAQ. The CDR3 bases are TGTGCCAGCAGCTTCCCGTCGGGGGGCGGGTACGAGCAGTACTTC. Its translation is CASSFPSGGGYEQYF.

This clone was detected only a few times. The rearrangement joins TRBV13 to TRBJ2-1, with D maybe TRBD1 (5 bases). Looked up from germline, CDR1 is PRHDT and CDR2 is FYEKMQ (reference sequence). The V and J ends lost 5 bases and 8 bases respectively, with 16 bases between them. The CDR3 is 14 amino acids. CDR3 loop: CASSELHRSHEQFF. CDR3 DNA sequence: TGTGCCAGCAGCGAGCTCCACAGGAGCCATGAGCAGTTCTTC.

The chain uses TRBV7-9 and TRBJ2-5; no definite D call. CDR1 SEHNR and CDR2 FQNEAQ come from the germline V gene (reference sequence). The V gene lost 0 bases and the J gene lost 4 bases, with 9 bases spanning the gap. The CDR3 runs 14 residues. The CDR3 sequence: CASSLADTRETQYF. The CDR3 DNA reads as TGTGCCAGCAGCTTAGCAGATACCAGAGAGACCCAGTACTTC.

CDR3 nucleotides: TGTGCCAGCAGCTCTTGGAGGACAGATCTGAACACTGAAGCTTTCTTT. This gives the protein CASSSWRTDLNTEAFF. This chain joins TRBV5-4 and TRBJ1-1, with a weak D call TRBD1 (6 bases). The germline V gene has CDR1 SGHNT and CDR2 YYREEE (reference sequence). Trimming cost V 3 bases and J 0 bases, with 15 bases left between them. The CDR3 loop spans 16 amino acids.

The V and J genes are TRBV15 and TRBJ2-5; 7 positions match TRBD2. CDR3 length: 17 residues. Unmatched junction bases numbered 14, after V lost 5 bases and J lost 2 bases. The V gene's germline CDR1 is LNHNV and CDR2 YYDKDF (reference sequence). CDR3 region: CATSSIQGARGQETQYF. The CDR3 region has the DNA TGTGCCACCAGCTCCATCCAAGGGGCGCGGGGGCAAGAGACCCAGTACTTC.

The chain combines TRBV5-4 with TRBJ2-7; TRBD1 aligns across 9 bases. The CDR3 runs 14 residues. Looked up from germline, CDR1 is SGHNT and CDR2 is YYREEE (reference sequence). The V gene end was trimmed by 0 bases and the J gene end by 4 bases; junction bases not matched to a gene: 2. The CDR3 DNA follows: TGTGCCAGCAGCTTGGGACAGGGGGGTTACGAGCAGTACTTC. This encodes CASSLGQGGYEQYF.

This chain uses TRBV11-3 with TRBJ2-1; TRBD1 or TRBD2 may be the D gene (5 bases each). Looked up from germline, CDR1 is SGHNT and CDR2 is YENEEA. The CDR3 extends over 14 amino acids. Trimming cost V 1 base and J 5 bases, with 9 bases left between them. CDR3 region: CASSLVPGHNEQFF. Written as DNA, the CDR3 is TGTGCCAGCAGCTTAGTTCCGGGACACAATGAGCAGTTCTTC.

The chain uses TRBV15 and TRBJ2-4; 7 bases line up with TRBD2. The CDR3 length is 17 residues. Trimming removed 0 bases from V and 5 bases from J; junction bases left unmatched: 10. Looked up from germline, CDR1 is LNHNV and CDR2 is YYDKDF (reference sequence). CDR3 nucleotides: TGTGCCACCAGCAGAGATGGGCAGGGAGGGTTGGAAAACATTCAGTACTTC. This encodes CATSRDGQGGLENIQYF.

The CDR3 here is CASSPGEVGYEQYF. CDR3 in DNA: TGCGCCAGCAGCCCGGGGGAGGTGGGCTACGAGCAGTACTTC. The genes are TRBV4-1 and TRBJ2-7; tentative D call: TRBD2 (6 bases). Germline V gives CDR1 MGHRA, CDR2 YSYEKL. This CDR3 is 14 amino acids long. V was cut by 4 bases and J by 3 bases, with 13 bases left in between.

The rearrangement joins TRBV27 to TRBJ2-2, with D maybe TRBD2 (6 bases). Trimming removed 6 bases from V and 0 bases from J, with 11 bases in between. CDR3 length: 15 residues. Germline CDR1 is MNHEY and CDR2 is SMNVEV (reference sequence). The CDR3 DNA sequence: TGTGCCAGCAGAAGGGGACTTACGAACACCGGGGAGCTGTTTTTT. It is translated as CASRRGLTNTGELFF.

The CDR3 loop is CASSISNSPTDTQYF. The CDR3 nucleotides are TGTGCCAGCAGCATTAGTAACAGTCCCACAGATACGCAGTATTTT. The chain joins TRBV9 to TRBJ2-3; D gene ambiguous. Germline assignment: CDR1 SGDLS and CDR2 YYNGEE. CDR3 length equals 15 residues. Trimming cost V 4 bases and J 2 bases, with 14 bases left between them. The full variable domain, in which reference TRBV9 and TRBJ2-3 provide the parts outside the CDR3, is DSGVTQTPKHLITATGQRVTLRCSPRSGDLSVYWYQQSLDQGLQFLIQYYNGEERAKGNILERFSAQQFPDLHSELNLSSLELGDSALYFCASSISNSPTDTQYFGPGTRLTVL.

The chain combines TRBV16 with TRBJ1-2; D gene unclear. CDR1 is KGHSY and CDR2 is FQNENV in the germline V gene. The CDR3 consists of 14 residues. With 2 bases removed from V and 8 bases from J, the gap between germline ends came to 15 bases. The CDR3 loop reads CASSQVMAVLGYTF. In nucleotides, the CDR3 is TGTGCCAGCAGCCAAGTGATGGCAGTTCTCGGCTACACCTTC. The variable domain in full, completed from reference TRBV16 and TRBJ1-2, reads GEEVAQTPKHLVRGEGQKAKLYCAPIKGHSYVFWYQQVLKNEFKFLISFQNENVFDETGMPKERFSAKCLPNSPCSLEIQATKLEDSAVYFCASSQVMAVLGYTFGSGTRLTVV.

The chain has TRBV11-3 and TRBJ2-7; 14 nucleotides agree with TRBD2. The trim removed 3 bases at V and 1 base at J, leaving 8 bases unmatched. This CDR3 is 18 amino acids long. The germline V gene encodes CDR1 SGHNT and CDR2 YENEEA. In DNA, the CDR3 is TGTGCCAGCAGCTTTATAAACGGACTAGCGGGGGGATCCTACGAGCAGTACTTC. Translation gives CASSFINGLAGGSYEQYF. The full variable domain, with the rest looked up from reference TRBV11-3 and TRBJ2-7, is EAGVVQSPRYKIIEKKQPVAFWCNPISGHNTLYWYLQNLGQGPELLIRYENEEAVDDSQLPKDRFSAERLKGVDSTLKIQPAELGDSAVYLCASSFINGLAGGSYEQYFGPGTRLTVT.

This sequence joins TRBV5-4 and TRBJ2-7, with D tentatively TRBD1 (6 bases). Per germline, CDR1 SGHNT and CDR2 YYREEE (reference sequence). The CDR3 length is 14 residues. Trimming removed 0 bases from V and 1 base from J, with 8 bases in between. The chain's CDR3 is CASSLADRSYEQYF. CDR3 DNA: TGTGCCAGCAGCTTGGCCGACAGGTCCTACGAGCAGTACTTC.

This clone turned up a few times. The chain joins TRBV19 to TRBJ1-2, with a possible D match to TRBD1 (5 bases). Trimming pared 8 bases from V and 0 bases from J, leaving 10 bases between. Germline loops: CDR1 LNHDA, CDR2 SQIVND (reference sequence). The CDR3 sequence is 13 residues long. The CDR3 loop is CASDPGTNYGYTF. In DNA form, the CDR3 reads TGTGCCAGTGATCCAGGGACTAACTATGGCTACACCTTC.

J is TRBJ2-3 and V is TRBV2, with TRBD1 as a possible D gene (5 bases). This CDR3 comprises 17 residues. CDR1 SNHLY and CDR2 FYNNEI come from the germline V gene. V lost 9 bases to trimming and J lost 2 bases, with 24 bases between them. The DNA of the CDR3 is TGTGCCAGAACGCAGGGTTTTGCAGCTGGTTACACAGATACGCAGTATTTT. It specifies CARTQGFAAGYTDTQYF.

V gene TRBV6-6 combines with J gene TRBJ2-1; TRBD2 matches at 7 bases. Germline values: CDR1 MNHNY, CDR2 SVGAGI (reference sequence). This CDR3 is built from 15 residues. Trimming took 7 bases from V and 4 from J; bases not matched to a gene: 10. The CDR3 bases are TGTGCCAGCACCCTTGGGAGGGCGGGTTACAATGAGCAGTTCTTC. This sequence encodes CASTLGRAGYNEQFF.

CDR3 in amino acids: CASSPHRGLTYEQYF. CDR3 coding DNA: TGCGCCAGCAGCCCACACAGGGGGCTAACCTACGAGCAGTACTTC. The genes are TRBV4-1 and TRBJ2-7, with 9 nucleotides matching TRBD1. The CDR3 length is 15 residues. V shed 4 bases and J 2 bases; nucleotides not matched to a gene: 6. Germline loops: CDR1 MGHRA, CDR2 YSYEKL.

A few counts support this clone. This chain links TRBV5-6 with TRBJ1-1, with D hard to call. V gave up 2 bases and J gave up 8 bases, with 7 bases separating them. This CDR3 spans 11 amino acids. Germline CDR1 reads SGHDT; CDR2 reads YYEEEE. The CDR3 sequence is CASSFGAEAFF. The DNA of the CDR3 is TGTGCCAGCAGCTTCGGAGCCGAAGCTTTCTTT. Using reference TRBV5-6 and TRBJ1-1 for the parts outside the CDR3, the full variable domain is DAGVTQSPTHLIKTRGQQVTLRCSPKSGHDTVSWYQQALGQGPQFIFQYYEEEERQRGNFPDRFSGHQFPNYSSELNVNALLLGDSALYLCASSFGAEAFFGQGTRLTVV.

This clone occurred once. DNA for the CDR3: TGTGCCAGCAGCTTAGATTGGCCACCCGGGGGCAAAAACATTCAGTACTTC. This sequence encodes CASSLDWPPGGKNIQYF. V gene TRBV7-9 combines with J gene TRBJ2-4, with a tentative D call TRBD2 (6 bases). The CDR3 length is 17 residues. Germline CDR1 is SEHNR and CDR2 is FQNEAQ (reference sequence). V gave up 1 base and J gave up 3 bases, with 16 bases separating them.

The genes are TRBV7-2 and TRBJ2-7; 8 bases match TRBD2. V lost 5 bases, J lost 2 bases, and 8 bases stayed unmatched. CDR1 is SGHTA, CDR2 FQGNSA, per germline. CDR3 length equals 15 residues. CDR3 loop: CASSASGSDAYEQYF. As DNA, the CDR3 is TGTGCCAGCAGCGCCAGCGGGAGTGACGCCTACGAGCAGTACTTC.

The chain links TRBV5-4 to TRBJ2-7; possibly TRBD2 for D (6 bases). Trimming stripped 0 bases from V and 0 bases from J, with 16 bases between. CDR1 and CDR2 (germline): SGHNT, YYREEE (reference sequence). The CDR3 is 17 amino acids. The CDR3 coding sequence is TGTGCCAGCAGCTTGGTTACTGCGGGACCAAGCTCCTACGAGCAGTACTTC. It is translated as CASSLVTAGPSSYEQYF.

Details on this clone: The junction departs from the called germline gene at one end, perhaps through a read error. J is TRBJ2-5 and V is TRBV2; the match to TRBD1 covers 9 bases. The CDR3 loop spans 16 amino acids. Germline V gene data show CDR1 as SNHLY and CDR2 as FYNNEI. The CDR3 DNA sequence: TGTGCCAGCAGGGAAGGACAGGGGCGTGCAAAAGAGACCCAGTACTTC. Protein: CASREGQGRAKETQYF.